This T cell receptor (beta chain) comes out of a study of cytotoxic CD8 clonotypes in ibrutinib-treated CLL. Study context: On average, each sample had a few hundred thousand productive templates and tens of thousands of productive rearrangements. Overall study findings and caveats: Ibrutinib response saw clonality rise, and progression saw it return toward baseline. Baseline-level clonality went beyond age-matched healthy donors and moved in step with circulating CD8+ T-cell counts.

About this clone itself: Its antigen remains unknown.

Sequencing used immunoSEQ multiplex PCR; TCRdb keeps in-frame clones, though not all of them. The repertoire has approximately 74,000 clones, approximately 80% of them found once; the top ten carry around 7.7%. The germline V gene encodes CDR1 KGHSH and CDR2 LQKENI. V lost 0 bases and J 4 bases, leaving 6 bases between the germline ends. The CDR3 runs to 13 residues. The receptor was derived from a human donor with chronic lymphocytic leukemia. The material was PBMCs, obtained at disease progression, from a patient treated with ibrutinib. The genes are TRBV18 and TRBJ2-5; no clear D. This CDR3 reads CASSPPLLETQYF. Here the CDR3 DNA reads TGTGCCAGCTCACCACCGTTGCTAGAGACCCAGTACTTC.